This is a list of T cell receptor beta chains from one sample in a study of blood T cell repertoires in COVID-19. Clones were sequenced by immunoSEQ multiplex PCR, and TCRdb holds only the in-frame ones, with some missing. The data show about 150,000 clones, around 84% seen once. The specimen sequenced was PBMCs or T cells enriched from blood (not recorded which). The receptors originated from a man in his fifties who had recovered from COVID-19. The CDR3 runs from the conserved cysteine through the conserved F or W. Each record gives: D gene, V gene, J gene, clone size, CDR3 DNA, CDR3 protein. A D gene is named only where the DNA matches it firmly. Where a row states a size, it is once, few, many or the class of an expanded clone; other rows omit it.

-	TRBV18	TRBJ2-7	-	TGTGCCAGCTCCCCCCGAATATTGCAGTCAGCCTACGAGCAGTACTTC	CASSPRILQSAYEQYF
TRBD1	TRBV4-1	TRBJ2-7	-	TGCGCCAGCAGCCAAGTGACAGGGGCGAGCTCCTACGAGCAGTACTTC	CASSQVTGASSYEQYF
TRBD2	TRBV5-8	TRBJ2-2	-	TGTGCCAGCAGCTTGAGGCAGGGAGGGACCGGGGAGCTGTTTTTT	CASSLRQGGTGELFF
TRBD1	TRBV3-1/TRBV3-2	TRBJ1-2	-	TGTGCCAGCAGCCCCGACAGGGTAATTGGCTACACCTTC	CASSPDRVIGYTF
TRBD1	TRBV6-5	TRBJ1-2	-	TGTGCCAGCAGTTACACGCGACAGGGGAGGAGTGGCTACACCTTC	CASSYTRQGRSGYTF
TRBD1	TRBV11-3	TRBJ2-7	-	TGTGCCAGCAGCGATCAACGGTGGGGGACAGGGGAGGACGAGCAGTACTTC	CASSDQRWGTGEDEQYF
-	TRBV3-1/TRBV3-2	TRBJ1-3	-	TGTGCCAGCAGCCAAGATGGGGCCCGACTCTCTGGAAACACCATATATTTT	CASSQDGARLSGNTIYF
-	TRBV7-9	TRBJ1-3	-	TGTGCCAGCAGCCCACGGCGGGTTGCAAACACCATATATTTT	CASSPRRVANTIYF
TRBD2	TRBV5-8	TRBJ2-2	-	TGTGCCAGCAGAGGACTAGCGGTGACCGGGGAGCTGTTTTTT	CASRGLAVTGELFF
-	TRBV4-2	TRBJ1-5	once	TGTGCCAGCAGCCAAGGTGGGACAACGAATAGCAATCAGCCCCAGCATTTT	CASSQGGTTNSNQPQHF
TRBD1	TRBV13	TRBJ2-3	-	TGTGCCAGCAGCCCGGACAGGGGCACAGATACGCAGTATTTT	CASSPDRGTDTQYF
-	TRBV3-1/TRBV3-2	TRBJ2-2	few	TGTGCCAGCAGCCAAGTAAGGGGGACCGGGGAGCTGTTTTTT	CASSQVRGTGELFF
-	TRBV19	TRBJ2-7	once	TGTGCCAGTAGTATCCCGAGGGGAGGAGGCTACGAGCAGTACTTC	CASSIPRGGGYEQYF
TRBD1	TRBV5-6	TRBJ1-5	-	TGTGCCAGCAGCTTGAGGACAGGGGGAAGTGGCAATCAGCCCCAGCATTTT	CASSLRTGGSGNQPQHF
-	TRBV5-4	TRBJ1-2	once	TGTGCCAGCAGCTTCGTTTCTGGGAGCGGCTACACCTTC	CASSFVSGSGYTF
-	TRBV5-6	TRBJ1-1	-	TGTGCCAGCAGCTTGGATCAGGGCCCCCCGAACACTGAAGCTTTCTTT	CASSLDQGPPNTEAFF
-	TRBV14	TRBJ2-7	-	TGTGCCAGCAGCCAAGGCTCTTTCGGGCAGTACTTC	CASSQGSFGQYF
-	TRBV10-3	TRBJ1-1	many	TGTGCCATCAGTGATCACAGCTTTAACACTGAAGCTTTCTTT	CAISDHSFNTEAFF
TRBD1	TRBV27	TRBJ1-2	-	TGTGCCAGCAGAAGGGACAGGGCGGACTATGGCTACACCTTC	CASRRDRADYGYTF
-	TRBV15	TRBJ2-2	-	TGTGCCACCAGCAGAGGTCAGGGAGGGCTGTTTTTT	CATSRGQGGLFF
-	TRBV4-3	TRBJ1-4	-	TGCGCCAGCAGCCAAGCCCCCGGGGAAAAACTGTTTTTT	CASSQAPGEKLFF